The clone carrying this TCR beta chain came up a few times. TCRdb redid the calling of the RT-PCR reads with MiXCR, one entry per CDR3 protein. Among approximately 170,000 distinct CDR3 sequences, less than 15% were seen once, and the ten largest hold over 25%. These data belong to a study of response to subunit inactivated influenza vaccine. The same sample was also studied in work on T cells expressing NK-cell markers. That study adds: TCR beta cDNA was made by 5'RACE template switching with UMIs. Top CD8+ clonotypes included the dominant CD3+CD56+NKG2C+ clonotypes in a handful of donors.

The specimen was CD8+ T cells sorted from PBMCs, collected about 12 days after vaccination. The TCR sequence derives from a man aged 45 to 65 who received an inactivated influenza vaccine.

The DNA of the CDR3 is TGTGCCAGCAGTTTCGGGGTTACCTACGAGCAGTACTTC. Protein: CASSFGVTYEQYF. J is TRBJ2-7 and V is TRBV12-3 or TRBV12-4; maybe TRBD2 (5 bases). Trimming shortened V by 3 bases and J by 2 bases, and 8 bases separated the two germline ends. The CDR3 covers 13 residues.